This T cell receptor (beta chain) comes out of a study of shared clonotypes between healthy human individuals. Profiling relied on immunoSEQ multiplex PCR, and the TCRdb table lists in-frame clones only, not all of them. This table has roughly 1,000,000 clones, 75% to 80% appearing once. Concerning this clone itself: Its antigen remains unknown. One base away lies a much larger clone, so this may be a sequencing read error. Other nucleotide sequences in the sample specify the same CDR3.

V was trimmed by 5 bases and J by 0 bases, leaving 6 bases between them. Per germline, CDR1 SGDLS and CDR2 YYNGEE. There are 13 residues in the CDR3. The study's findings and limits: Across subsets, estimated richness was generally greater for naive than for memory populations.

The TCR was taken from a young man in good health. Some clones in this sample may be carry-over from other donors' samples. The chain employs TRBV9 and TRBJ2-1; D remains unclear. The sample was memory CD4+ T cells from PBMCs. As for subset: CD45RA-negative fraction. The CDR3 nucleotides read TGTGCCAGCAGTCCGAGCTCCTACAATGAGCAGTTCTTC. This sequence encodes CASSPSSYNEQFF.